The source of this TCR beta chain is a study of OX40 agonist ivuxolimab in advanced cancers. Overall study results and limits: Within 6 weeks, CD4+ and CD8+ blood T cells expanded clonally at 0.1 to 3.0 mg/kg.

Concerning this clone: Its antigen is unidentified.

The germline V gene has CDR1 ENHRY and CDR2 SYGVKD. The CDR3 is 15 residues long. V was pared by 0 bases and J by 6 bases, with 13 bases between. Profiling relied on immunoSEQ multiplex PCR, and the TCRdb table lists in-frame clones only, not all of them. Counted here are about 82,000 clones, 90% occurring once; the ten biggest clones make up 0.3% to 0.45%. Individuals having autoimmune disease history or systemic immunosuppression were not enrolled. The receptor comes from an adult with an advanced solid tumor such as melanoma, head and neck, liver or kidney cancer. The sample here was CD4+ or CD8+ T cells sorted from blood, taken in a trial of the OX40 agonist ivuxolimab. V and J are TRBV10-3 and TRBJ2-3; possibly TRBD1 or TRBD2 for D (6 bases each). The CDR3 loop reads CAISESTGAGDTQYF. As DNA, the CDR3 is TGTGCCATCAGTGAGTCGACGGGGGCCGGGGATACGCAGTATTTT.